One sample yielded the 14 T cell receptor beta chains listed below, sequenced in a study of blood T cell repertoires in COVID-19. Libraries were prepared by immunoSEQ multiplex PCR; TCRdb keeps only in-frame clonotypes and omits some of them. The sample has about 140,000 clones; around 83% are singletons. The sequenced material came from peripheral blood. These receptor sequences come from a woman aged 60 to 75 with acute or convalescent COVID-19.

The rearrangement links TRBV5-6 to TRBJ2-4; 11 bases are a match to TRBD2. Trimming removed 6 bases from V and 3 bases from J; junction bases left unmatched: 5. The CDR3 sequence is 15 residues long. Per germline, CDR1 SGHDT and CDR2 YYEEEE. The CDR3 DNA reads TGTGCCAGCAACGTACTAGCGGGGGACAAAAACATTCAGTACTTC. Protein product: CASNVLAGDKNIQYF.

The chain is built from TRBV4-1 and TRBJ1-4, with a possible D match to TRBD1 (5 bases). Trimming removed 5 bases at V and 6 bases at J, with 16 bases between. In germline, CDR1 is MGHRA, CDR2 YSYEKL. The CDR3 consists of 15 residues. The CDR3 region is CASSSSRGDDEKLFF. As DNA, the CDR3 is TGCGCCAGCAGCTCCTCCCGGGGGGATGATGAAAAACTGTTTTTT.

The gene calls are TRBV30 and TRBJ2-7; 9 nucleotides align to TRBD1. This CDR3 comprises 12 residues. Trimming at V came to 5 bases and at J to 7 bases, leaving 6 bases not matched to a gene. Germline V lookup: CDR1 GTSNPN, CDR2 SVGIG (reference sequence). The CDR3 DNA reads TGTGCCTGGCGGACAGGGGTAGGAGAGCAGTACTTC. Encoded protein: CAWRTGVGEQYF.

The chain has TRBV19 and TRBJ1-5; 9 bases fit TRBD1. V lost 3 bases to trimming and J lost 6 bases; unmatched junction nucleotides: 6. The CDR3 runs to 15 residues. Germline V gene lookup returns CDR1 LNHDA and CDR2 SQIVND (reference sequence). DNA of the CDR3: TGTGCCAGTAGTATCCGGGACAGGGACGGTCAGCCCCAGCATTTT. It yields the protein CASSIRDRDGQPQHF.

The chain is built from TRBV6-5 and TRBJ1-5, with a possible D match to TRBD1 (6 bases). Trimming left V 10 bases short and J 0 bases short, with 13 bases between. The CDR3 is 14 residues long. Germline assignment: CDR1 MNHEY and CDR2 SVGAGI. The CDR3 loop is CATGATFSNQPQHF. CDR3 nucleotide sequence: TGTGCCACAGGGGCGACATTTAGCAATCAGCCCCAGCATTTT.

The rearrangement uses TRBV6-5 and TRBJ2-7; D is perhaps TRBD1 (5 bases). Germline V gene data show CDR1 as MNHEY and CDR2 as SVGAGI. The CDR3 runs to 13 residues. Trimming took off 7 bases at V and 2 bases at J, with 12 bases between the two ends. The CDR3 spells CASTTTATYEQYF. DNA of the CDR3: TGTGCCAGCACTACGACAGCTACCTACGAGCAGTACTTC.

This clone ranks as medium-sized. The rearrangement uses TRBV7-9 and TRBJ2-2; D is perhaps TRBD2 (6 bases). The V gene's germline CDR1 is SEHNR and CDR2 FQNEAQ (reference sequence). V was shortened by 2 bases and J by 5 bases, with 12 bases between the two germline ends. The CDR3 is 15 amino acids. CDR3 amino acids: CASSLSNRGTGELFF. The CDR3 DNA reads as TGTGCCAGCAGCTTATCCAACCGGGGGACCGGGGAGCTGTTTTTT.

CDR3 coding DNA: TGTGCCAGCAGTTTAGCTAGCGGGGCACGGACCCAGTACTTC. This translates into CASSLASGARTQYF. The chain couples TRBV27 to TRBJ2-5; 9 nucleotides match TRBD2. V dropped 2 bases and J dropped 7; count of bases not matched to a gene: 5. Per the germline V gene, CDR1 is MNHEY and CDR2 is SMNVEV (reference sequence). The CDR3 runs 14 residues.

V usage is TRBV15 and J usage is TRBJ1-1; D is undetermined. Germline lookup yields CDR1 LNHNV and CDR2 YYDKDF (reference sequence). Trimming took off 0 bases at V and 8 bases at J, with 10 bases between the two ends. The CDR3 totals 13 residues. CDR3: CATSREGAGEAFF. The CDR3 bases are TGTGCCACCAGCAGAGAAGGAGCGGGGGAAGCTTTCTTT.

On this clone: This could be a read error, since a much larger clone is one nucleotide away. Within the sample, other DNA sequences also encode this same CDR3. The rearrangement links TRBV5-4 to TRBJ2-5; D is perhaps TRBD1 (6 bases). Per the germline V gene, CDR1 is SGHNT and CDR2 is YYREEE (reference sequence). CDR3 length equals 14 residues. CDR3 region: CASSSDRFQETQYF. CDR3 nucleotides: TGTGCTAGCAGCTCCGACAGGTTCCAAGAGACCCAGTACTTC.

The gene calls are TRBV13 and TRBJ2-1, with 13 bases aligning to TRBD2. Per the germline V gene, CDR1 is PRHDT and CDR2 is FYEKMQ (reference sequence). V was clipped by 5 bases and J by 6 bases; unmatched bases: 7. The CDR3 is made up of 16 amino acids. CDR3 in DNA: TGTGCCAGCAGCCTCCGGACTAGCGGGGGCCGCAATGAGCAGTTCTTC. Translation: CASSLRTSGGRNEQFF.

This clone was detected only once. The rearrangement links TRBV27 to TRBJ2-7; TRBD1 might be the D (5 bases). CDR1 and CDR2 from the germline V gene are MNHEY and SMNVEV (reference sequence). The CDR3 spans 14 residues. V lost 8 bases, J lost 5 bases, and 19 bases lay in between. The CDR3 is CASGAGQPTHEQYF. The CDR3 nucleotides are TGTGCCAGCGGGGCAGGACAACCGACCCACGAGCAGTACTTC.

This sequence joins TRBV2 and TRBJ2-5; tentatively, D is TRBD2 (5 bases). From germline, CDR1 is SNHLY and CDR2 FYNNEI. Trimming removed 3 bases at V and 4 bases at J, with 9 bases between. The CDR3 extends over 13 amino acids. The CDR3 coding sequence is TGTGCCAGCAGTGAGCTGAGGGTAGAGACCCAGTACTTC. Translating gives CASSELRVETQYF.

The J gene is TRBJ1-6, the V gene TRBV30; D is possibly TRBD1 (6 bases). V was clipped by 6 bases and J by 10 bases, with 16 bases between them. The germline gives CDR1 GTSNPN, CDR2 SVGIG (reference sequence). CDR3 length: 13 amino acids. The CDR3 region is CACPYRAGSPLHF. As DNA, the CDR3 is TGTGCCTGCCCTTACAGGGCTGGCTCACCCCTCCACTTT.